Detailed here is one T cell receptor beta chain. Using around 200 ng DNA, 30,000 or so T cell genomes, the sorted-subset replicate PCRs were run. Under the authors' procedure: In the immunoSEQ data, sequences were junction-only and lacked quality scores, so filtering differed. Generated by immunoSEQ multiplex PCR, the TCRdb table keeps only in-frame clones and is missing some. V, J and clone size are those of that table, while D and trimming were read from the DNA. In the table there are about 1,900,000 clones, over 85% of which are singletons. This sample stems from a study of shared clonotypes between healthy human individuals. Study details: Serving as donors were a couple of women and a few men, whose ages spanned 18 to 49.

Only CD45RO-negative cells positively selected for CCR7 counted as naive CD8 cells, so terminally differentiated effector memory CD45RA+ cells were excluded. CDR3 length: 14 amino acids. CDR1 and CDR2 from the germline V gene are MDHEN and SYDVKM. V gave up 2 bases and J gave up 3 bases, with 11 bases separating them. Sequenced input: naive CD8+ T cells sorted from blood. This chain joins TRBV28 and TRBJ2-7; the D gene is possibly TRBD1 (7 bases). The origin of this receptor is a man aged 18 to 30 in good health. The chain's CDR3 is CASSLARGVYEQYF. DNA of the CDR3: TGTGCCAGCAGTTTAGCCAGGGGGGTCTACGAGCAGTACTTC.